The sequence of this T cell receptor (beta chain) was determined in a study of T cell responses to AZD1222 COVID-19 vaccine. Findings of the study overall: Most donors were white British, females outnumbered males, and clonal diversity was possibly underestimated. Spike-specific TCR depth and breadth grew after two AZD1222 doses. Epitopes outside B.1.351 and B.1.1.7 mutated regions reportedly drew nearly half of spike TCRs. At baseline, seropositivity was found in only 5 to 7 AZD1222 recipients.

Only in-frame clones appear in the TCRdb table, and some are missing; sequencing was by immunoSEQ multiplex PCR. The sample lists 180,000 or so clones; more than 85% were seen once. Note on this clone: Its antigen remains unidentified.

V was clipped by 3 bases and J by 7 bases, with 18 bases between them. This CDR3 is built from 15 residues. CDR1 is SGHAT, CDR2 FQNNGV, per germline. The input for sequencing was peripheral blood, taken 28 days after the second AZD1222 dose. This TCR was sampled from an adult who received the AZD1222 COVID-19 vaccine. The chain combines TRBV11-2 with TRBJ1-1; possible D gene TRBD1, 5 bases. CDR3 sequence reads: CASSFGALGVSEAFF. The CDR3 DNA reads TGTGCCAGCAGCTTCGGGGCACTGGGTGTCAGTGAAGCTTTCTTT.